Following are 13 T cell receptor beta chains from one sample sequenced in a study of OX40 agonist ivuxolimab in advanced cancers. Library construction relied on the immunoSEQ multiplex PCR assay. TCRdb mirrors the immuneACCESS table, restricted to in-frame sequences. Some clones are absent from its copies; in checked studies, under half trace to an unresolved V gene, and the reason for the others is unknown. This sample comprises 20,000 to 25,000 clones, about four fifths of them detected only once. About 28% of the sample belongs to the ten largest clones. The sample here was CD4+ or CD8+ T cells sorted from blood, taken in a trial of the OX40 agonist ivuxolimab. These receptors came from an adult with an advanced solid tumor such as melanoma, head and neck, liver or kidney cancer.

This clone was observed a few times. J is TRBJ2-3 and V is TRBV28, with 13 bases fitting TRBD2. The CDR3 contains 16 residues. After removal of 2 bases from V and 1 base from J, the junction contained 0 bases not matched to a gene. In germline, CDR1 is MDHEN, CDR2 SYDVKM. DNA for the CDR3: TGTGCCAGCAGTTTAACTAGCGGGAGGGGCACAGATACGCAGTATTTT. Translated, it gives CASSLTSGRGTDTQYF.

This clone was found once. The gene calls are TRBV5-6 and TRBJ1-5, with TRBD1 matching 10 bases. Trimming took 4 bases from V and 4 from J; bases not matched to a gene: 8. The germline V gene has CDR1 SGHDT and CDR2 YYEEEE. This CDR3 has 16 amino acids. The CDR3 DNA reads TGTGCCAGCAGCGTAACCGGGACAGGGGCGAATCAGCCCCAGCATTTT. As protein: CASSVTGTGANQPQHF. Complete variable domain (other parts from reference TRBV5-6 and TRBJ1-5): DAGVTQSPTHLIKTRGQQVTLRCSPKSGHDTVSWYQQALGQGPQFIFQYYEEEERQRGNFPDRFSGHQFPNYSSELNVNALLLGDSALYLCASSVTGTGANQPQHFGDGTRLSIL.

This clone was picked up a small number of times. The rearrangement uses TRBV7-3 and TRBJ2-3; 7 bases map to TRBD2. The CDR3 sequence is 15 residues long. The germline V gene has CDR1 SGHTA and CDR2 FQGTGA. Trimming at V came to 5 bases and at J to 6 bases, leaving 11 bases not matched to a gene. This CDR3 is CASSPGRAKSDTQYF. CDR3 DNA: TGTGCCAGCAGCCCTGGGAGGGCCAAGTCTGATACGCAGTATTTT.

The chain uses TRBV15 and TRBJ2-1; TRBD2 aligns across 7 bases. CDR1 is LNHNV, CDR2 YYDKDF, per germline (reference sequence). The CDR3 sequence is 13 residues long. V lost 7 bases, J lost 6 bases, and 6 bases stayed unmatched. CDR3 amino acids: CATTAGAVNEQFF. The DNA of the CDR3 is TGTGCCACCACGGCGGGAGCGGTCAATGAGCAGTTCTTC.

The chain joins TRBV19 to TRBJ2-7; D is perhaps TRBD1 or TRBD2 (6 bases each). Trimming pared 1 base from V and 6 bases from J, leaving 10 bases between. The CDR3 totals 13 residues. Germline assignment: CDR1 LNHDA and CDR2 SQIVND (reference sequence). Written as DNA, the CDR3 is TGTGCCAGTAGTATAGCCAGGGGAGGCGAGCAGTACTTC. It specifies CASSIARGGEQYF. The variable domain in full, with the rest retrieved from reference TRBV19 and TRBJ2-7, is DGGITQSPKYLFRKEGQNVTLSCEQNLNHDAMYWYRQDPGQGLRLIYYSQIVNDFQKGDIAEGYSVSREKKESFPLTVTSAQKNPTAFYLCASSIARGGEQYFGPGTRLTVT.

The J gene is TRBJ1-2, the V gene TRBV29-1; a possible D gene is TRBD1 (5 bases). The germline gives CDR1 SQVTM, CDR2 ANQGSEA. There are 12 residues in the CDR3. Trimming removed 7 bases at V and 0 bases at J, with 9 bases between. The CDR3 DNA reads TGCAGCGCCTGGACATCTAACTATGGCTACACCTTC. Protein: CSAWTSNYGYTF.

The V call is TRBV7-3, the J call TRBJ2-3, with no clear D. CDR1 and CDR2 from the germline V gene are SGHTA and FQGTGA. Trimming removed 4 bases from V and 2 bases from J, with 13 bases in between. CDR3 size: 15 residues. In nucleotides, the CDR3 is TGTGCCAGCAGCTATTCTCCCGGCTACACAGATACGCAGTATTTT. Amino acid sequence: CASSYSPGYTDTQYF.

The CDR3 DNA is TGTGCCTGGACCTCAGGGACGCACGAAGGCAATCAGCCCCAGCATTTT. This encodes CAWTSGTHEGNQPQHF. The chain has TRBV30 and TRBJ1-5, with D possibly matching TRBD1 (5 bases). The CDR3 extends over 16 amino acids. Germline assignment: CDR1 GTSNPN and CDR2 SVGIG (reference sequence). V lost 4 bases to trimming and J lost 2 bases, with 18 bases between them.

CDR3 sequence reads: CASSSLPGHAANYGYTF. CDR3 DNA sequence: TGTGCCAGCAGCTCCTTGCCAGGACACGCCGCTAACTATGGCTACACCTTC. The chain links TRBV7-8 to TRBJ1-2; D might be TRBD1 (5 bases). This CDR3 comprises 17 residues. CDR1 SGHVS and CDR2 FQNEAQ come from the germline V gene. V dropped 4 bases and J dropped 0 bases, with 18 bases sitting between them. The full variable domain, rest sourced from reference TRBV7-8 and TRBJ1-2, is GAGVSQSPRYKVAKRGQDVALRCDPISGHVSLFWYQQALGQGPEFLTYFQNEAQLDKSGLPSDRFFAERPEGSVSTLKIQRTQQEDSAVYLCASSSLPGHAANYGYTFGSGTRLTVV.

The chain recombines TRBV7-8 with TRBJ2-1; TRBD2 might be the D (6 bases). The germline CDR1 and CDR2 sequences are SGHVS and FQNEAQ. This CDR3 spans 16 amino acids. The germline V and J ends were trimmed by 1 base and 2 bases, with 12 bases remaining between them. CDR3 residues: CASSLVGGITYNEQFF. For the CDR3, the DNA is TGTGCCAGCAGCTTAGTTGGGGGGATCACCTACAATGAGCAGTTCTTC.

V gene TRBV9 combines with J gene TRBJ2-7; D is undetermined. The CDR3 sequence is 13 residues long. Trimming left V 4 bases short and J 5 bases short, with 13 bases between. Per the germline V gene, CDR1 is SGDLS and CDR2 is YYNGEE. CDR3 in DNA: TGTGCCAGCAGCCCAGATGGTGCCCACGAGCAGTACTTC. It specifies CASSPDGAHEQYF.

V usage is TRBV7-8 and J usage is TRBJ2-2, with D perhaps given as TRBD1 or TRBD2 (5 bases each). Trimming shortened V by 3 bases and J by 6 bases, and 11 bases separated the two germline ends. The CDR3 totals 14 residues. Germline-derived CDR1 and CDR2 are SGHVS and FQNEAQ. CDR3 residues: CASSLNLGAGELFF. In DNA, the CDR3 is TGTGCCAGCAGCTTGAACCTGGGGGCCGGGGAGCTGTTTTTT.

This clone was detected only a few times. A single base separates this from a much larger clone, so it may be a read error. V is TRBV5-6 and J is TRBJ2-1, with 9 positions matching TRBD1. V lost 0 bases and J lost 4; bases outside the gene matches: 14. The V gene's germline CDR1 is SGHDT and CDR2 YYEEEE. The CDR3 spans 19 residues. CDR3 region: CASSLEGRADRGGYNEQFF. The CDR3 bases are TGTGCCAGCAGCTTGGAGGGGAGGGCGGACAGGGGTGGGTACAATGAGCAGTTCTTC.